A selection of T cell receptor beta chains follows, all from one sample in a study of blood T cell repertoires in COVID-19. The assay was immunoSEQ multiplex PCR, and TCRdb's table has in-frame clones only and misses some. Among 100,000 to 150,000 clones listed, more than 70% were seen once. Sequencing was done on a sample of peripheral blood. These receptors all stem from a woman older than 75 with acute or convalescent COVID-19. Each CDR3 is given with its conserved first and last residue. D genes are given only for firm matches. Part of the rows lack a size; the others show once, few, many or a class for expanded clones.

v_call	d_call	clone_size	j_call	cdr3_aa	cdr3_nt
TRBV19	TRBD2	-	TRBJ2-5	CASSRLAGGQETQYF	TGTGCCAGTAGTAGGCTAGCGGGGGGGCAAGAGACCCAGTACTTC
TRBV6-2/TRBV6-3	-	-	TRBJ2-1	CASSYPGLKHSSYNEQFF	TGTGCCAGCAGTTACCCGGGACTCAAACATAGCTCCTACAATGAGCAGTTCTTC
TRBV9	-	-	TRBJ1-6	CASSVGSGFPYNSPLHF	TGTGCCAGCAGCGTAGGTTCAGGGTTCCCCTATAATTCACCCCTCCACTTT
TRBV28	-	-	TRBJ1-5	CASSPGGGRNQPQHF	TGTGCCAGCAGTCCTGGGGGGGGTAGGAATCAGCCCCAGCATTTT
TRBV29-1	TRBD1	-	TRBJ1-2	CSVPTGGSYGYTF	TGCAGCGTACCGACAGGGGGCAGCTATGGCTACACCTTC
TRBV19	TRBD1	-	TRBJ1-5	CASRRDRVSNQPQHF	TGTGCCAGTAGGCGGGACAGGGTAAGCAATCAGCCCCAGCATTTT
TRBV3-1/TRBV3-2	-	-	TRBJ1-3	CASSQGGRDSGNTIYF	TGTGCCAGCAGCCAAGGAGGAAGAGATTCTGGAAACACCATATATTTT
TRBV3-1/TRBV3-2	-	-	TRBJ1-2	CASSQGGDNYGYTF	TGTGCCAGCAGCCAGGGTGGAGACAACTATGGCTACACCTTC
TRBV3-1/TRBV3-2	-	-	TRBJ2-3	CASSLYLASYGTDTQYF	TGTGCCAGCAGCCTCTATCTCGCTAGCTATGGCACAGATACGCAGTATTTT
TRBV7-6	TRBD2	-	TRBJ2-1	CASSLAYGGRLNEQFF	TGTGCCAGCAGCTTAGCGTACGGCGGGAGGCTGAATGAGCAGTTCTTC
TRBV4-3	TRBD2	-	TRBJ2-3	CASSFRTSGTDTQYF	TGCGCCAGCAGCTTTAGGACTAGCGGGACAGATACGCAGTATTTT
TRBV4-1	TRBD1	few	TRBJ2-7	CASSQIGQGNYEQYF	TGCGCCAGCAGCCAAATCGGACAGGGGAACTACGAGCAGTACTTC
TRBV7-2	TRBD1	-	TRBJ2-5	CASNSGTGKTQYF	TGTGCCAGCAACTCCGGGACAGGGAAGACCCAGTACTTC
TRBV6-1	-	-	TRBJ1-4	CASSEVRELFF	TGTGCCAGCAGTGAAGTGAGGGAACTGTTTTTT
TRBV6-5	-	few	TRBJ1-3	CASEKPGGNTIYF	TGTGCCAGCGAGAAACCGGGAGGAAACACCATATATTTT
TRBV19	-	-	TRBJ2-1	CASSIRDPYNEQFF	TGTGCCAGTAGTATCCGGGATCCTTACAATGAGCAGTTCTTC
TRBV7-9	-	-	TRBJ1-2	CASARGANYGYTF	TGTGCCAGCGCTCGCGGGGCCAACTATGGCTACACCTTC
TRBV9	TRBD1	-	TRBJ1-2	CASSVEEGARYGYTF	TGTGCCAGCAGCGTAGAAGAGGGGGCGAGGTATGGCTACACCTTC
TRBV6-5	TRBD1	-	TRBJ1-3	CASRPTGSGNTIYF	TGTGCCAGCAGACCGACAGGGTCTGGAAACACCATATATTTT
TRBV2	-	-	TRBJ2-7	CASGGSSYEQYF	TGTGCCAGCGGTGGTAGCTCCTACGAGCAGTACTTC
TRBV28	TRBD1	-	TRBJ2-3	CAGRQGTGTDTQYF	TGTGCCGGAAGACAGGGGACGGGCACAGATACGCAGTATTTT
TRBV12-3/TRBV12-4	-	once	TRBJ1-5	CASSPTEGGPQHF	TGTGCCAGCAGTCCCACCGAAGGGGGGCCCCAGCATTTT
TRBV19	TRBD1	-	TRBJ1-1	CASSNNRGPAEAFF	TGTGCCAGTAGTAACAACAGGGGGCCGGCTGAAGCTTTCTTT
TRBV7-9	TRBD1	-	TRBJ1-1	CASSYGQGGSEAFF	TGTGCCAGCAGCTACGGACAGGGAGGGTCTGAAGCTTTCTTT
TRBV6-2/TRBV6-3	TRBD2	-	TRBJ2-3	CASSRRSGGAGDTQYF	TGTGCCAGCAGTAGACGTAGCGGGGGGGCTGGAGATACGCAGTATTTT
TRBV6-4	-	once	TRBJ1-6	CASSDNLRNSPLHF	TGTGCCAGCAGTGACAATTTGAGGAATTCACCCCTCCACTTT
TRBV9	TRBD2	-	TRBJ2-7	CASSVGGGSFDEQYF	TGTGCCAGCAGCGTAGGTGGCGGGAGTTTCGACGAGCAGTACTTC
TRBV5-1	TRBD1	-	TRBJ2-1	CASSLGTGGSYNEQFF	TGCGCCAGCAGCTTGGGGACAGGGGGCTCCTACAATGAGCAGTTCTTC
TRBV6-4	TRBD2	-	TRBJ2-1	CASRDVGGSNEQFF	TGTGCCAGCAGGGACGTGGGGGGGAGTAATGAGCAGTTCTTC
TRBV4-2	TRBD1	-	TRBJ1-5	CASSQDQQGGGLSPQHF	TGTGCCAGCAGCCAAGACCAACAGGGGGGAGGGTTATCGCCCCAGCATTTT
TRBV5-8	TRBD1	-	TRBJ1-1	CASTFGDRANTEAFF	TGTGCCAGCACCTTCGGGGACAGGGCGAACACTGAAGCTTTCTTT
TRBV6-1	-	-	TRBJ2-3	CASSEAGSTDTQYF	TGTGCCAGCAGTGAAGCCGGGAGCACAGATACGCAGTATTTT
TRBV28	-	-	TRBJ1-2	CASSSHPGLRYGYTF	TGTGCCAGCAGTTCTCACCCTGGACTGCGCTATGGCTACACCTTC
TRBV3-1/TRBV3-2	-	-	TRBJ2-6	CASGAGANVLTF	TGTGCCAGCGGTGCGGGGGCCAACGTCCTGACTTTC
TRBV5-1	-	-	TRBJ1-5	CASSLGSGDQPQHF	TGCGCCAGCAGCTTGGGGTCAGGCGATCAGCCCCAGCATTTT
TRBV10-3	-	-	TRBJ2-2	CATRPGVDTGELFF	TGTGCCACGAGACCAGGGGTCGACACCGGGGAGCTGTTTTTT
TRBV7-6	-	-	TRBJ2-6	CASSQDSFGANVLTF	TGTGCCAGCAGTCAGGACAGCTTTGGGGCCAACGTCCTGACTTTC
TRBV4-1	TRBD1	once	TRBJ2-1	CASSQGGRGRYNEQFF	TGCGCCAGCAGCCAAGGGGGCAGGGGGCGTTACAATGAGCAGTTCTTC
TRBV27	TRBD1	-	TRBJ1-2	CASSLSQGGGGIYGYTF	TGTGCCAGCAGTTTATCCCAGGGGGGTGGGGGGATCTATGGCTACACCTTC
TRBV2	-	-	TRBJ2-3	CASGIGAPPDTQYF	TGTGCCAGTGGGATAGGGGCCCCCCCAGATACGCAGTATTTT
TRBV5-5	-	-	TRBJ1-2	CASSTENRVRYGYTF	TGTGCCAGCAGCACAGAAAACAGGGTTCGGTATGGCTACACCTTC
TRBV6-2/TRBV6-3	-	-	TRBJ1-1	CASSQRIPLNTEAFF	TGTGCCAGCAGCCAGCGAATCCCTCTTAACACTGAAGCTTTCTTT
TRBV6-5	-	-	TRBJ2-7	CASHTRGSYEQYF	TGTGCCAGCCACACGCGGGGATCCTACGAGCAGTACTTC
TRBV9	TRBD1	few	TRBJ1-2	CASSVEQGAGYTF	TGTGCCAGCAGCGTAGAACAGGGGGCCGGCTACACCTTC
TRBV5-1	TRBD1	-	TRBJ1-2	CASNPGQGIYGYTF	TGCGCCAGCAACCCGGGACAGGGAATCTATGGCTACACCTTC
TRBV2	TRBD2	-	TRBJ2-3	CASSPRTSGVTDTQYF	TGTGCCAGCAGTCCGAGGACTAGCGGGGTCACAGATACGCAGTATTTT
TRBV19	-	few	TRBJ2-7	CASSIRHSYEQYF	TGTGCCAGTAGTATAAGACACAGCTACGAGCAGTACTTC
TRBV7-8	TRBD1	-	TRBJ1-2	CASSLERGPSGYTF	TGTGCCAGCAGCTTAGAGAGGGGGCCTAGTGGCTACACCTTC